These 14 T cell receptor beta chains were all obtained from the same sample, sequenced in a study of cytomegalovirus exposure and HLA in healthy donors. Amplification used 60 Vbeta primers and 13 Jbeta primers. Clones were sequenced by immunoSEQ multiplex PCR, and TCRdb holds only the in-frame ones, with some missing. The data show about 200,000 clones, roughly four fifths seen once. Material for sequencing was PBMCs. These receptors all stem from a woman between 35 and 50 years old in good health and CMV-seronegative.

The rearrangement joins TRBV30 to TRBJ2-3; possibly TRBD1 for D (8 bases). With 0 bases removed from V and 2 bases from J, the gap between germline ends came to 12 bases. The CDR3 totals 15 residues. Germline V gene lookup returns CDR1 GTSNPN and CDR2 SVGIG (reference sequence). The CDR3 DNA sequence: TGTGCCTGGAGTGTACAGGGGGGGCCCACAGATACGCAGTATTTT. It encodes CAWSVQGGPTDTQYF.

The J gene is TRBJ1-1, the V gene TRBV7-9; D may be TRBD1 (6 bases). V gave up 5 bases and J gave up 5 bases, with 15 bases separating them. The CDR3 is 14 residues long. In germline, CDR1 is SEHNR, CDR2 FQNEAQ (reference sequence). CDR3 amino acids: CASSPLTGRTEAFF. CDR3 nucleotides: TGTGCCAGCAGCCCCTTGACAGGACGGACTGAAGCTTTCTTT.

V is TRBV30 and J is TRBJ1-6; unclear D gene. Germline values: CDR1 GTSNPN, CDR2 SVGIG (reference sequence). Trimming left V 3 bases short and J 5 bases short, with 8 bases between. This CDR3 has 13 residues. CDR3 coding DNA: TGTGCCTGGAGAGTGGCCCATAATTCACCCCTCCACTTT. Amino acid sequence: CAWRVAHNSPLHF.

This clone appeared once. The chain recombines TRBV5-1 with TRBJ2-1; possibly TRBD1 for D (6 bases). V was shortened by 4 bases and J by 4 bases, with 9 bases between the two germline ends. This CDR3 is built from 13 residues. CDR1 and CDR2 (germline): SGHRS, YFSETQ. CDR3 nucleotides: TGCGCCAGCAGCATCGGACAGTACAATGAGCAGTTCTTC. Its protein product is CASSIGQYNEQFF. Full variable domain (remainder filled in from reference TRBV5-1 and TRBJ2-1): KAGVTQTPRYLIKTRGQQVTLSCSPISGHRSVSWYQQTPGQGLQFLFEYFSETQRNKGNFPGRFSGRQFSNSRSEMNVSTLELGDSALYLCASSIGQYNEQFFGPGTRLTVL.

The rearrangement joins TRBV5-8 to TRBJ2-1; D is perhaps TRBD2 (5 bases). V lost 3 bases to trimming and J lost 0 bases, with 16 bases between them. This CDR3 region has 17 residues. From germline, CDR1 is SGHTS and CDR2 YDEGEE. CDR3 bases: TGTGCCAGCAGCTCCTTGGGTGGAGGAGGCTCCTACAATGAGCAGTTCTTC. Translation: CASSSLGGGGSYNEQFF.

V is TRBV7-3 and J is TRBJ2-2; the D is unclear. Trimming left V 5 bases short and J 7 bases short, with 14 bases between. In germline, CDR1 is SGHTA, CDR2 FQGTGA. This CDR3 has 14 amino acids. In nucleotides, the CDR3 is TGTGCCAGCAGCCTTCCGTGGCCCAACGGGGAGCTGTTTTTT. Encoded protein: CASSLPWPNGELFF. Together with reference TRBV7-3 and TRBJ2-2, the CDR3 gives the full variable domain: GAGVSQTPSNKVTEKGKYVELRCDPISGHTALYWYRQSLGQGPEFLIYFQGTGAADDSGLPNDRFFAVRPEGSVSTLKIQRTERGDSAVYLCASSLPWPNGELFFGEGSRLTVL.

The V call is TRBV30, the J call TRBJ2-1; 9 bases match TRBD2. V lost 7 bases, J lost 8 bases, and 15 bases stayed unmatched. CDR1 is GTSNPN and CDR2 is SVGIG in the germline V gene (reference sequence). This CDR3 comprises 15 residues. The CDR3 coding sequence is TGTGCCTTCTCTCCCTCGGCGGGAGGGCCGCATGAGCAGTTCTTC. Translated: CAFSPSAGGPHEQFF. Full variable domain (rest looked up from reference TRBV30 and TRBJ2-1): SQTIHQWPATLVQPVGSPLSLECTVEGTSNPNLYWYRQAAGRGLQLLFYSVGIGQISSEVPQNLSASRPQDRQFILSSKKLLLSDSGFYLCAFSPSAGGPHEQFFGPGTRLTVL.

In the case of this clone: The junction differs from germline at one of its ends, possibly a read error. CDR3 sequence (DNA): TGTGCCAGCAGCCTCCAGCTGGGGACTAGCGCCCACTTC. It encodes CASSLQLGTSAHF. The gene calls are TRBV7-3 and TRBJ2-7, with 10 bases identical to TRBD2. Germline assignment: CDR1 SGHTA and CDR2 FQGTGA. CDR3 size: 13 residues.

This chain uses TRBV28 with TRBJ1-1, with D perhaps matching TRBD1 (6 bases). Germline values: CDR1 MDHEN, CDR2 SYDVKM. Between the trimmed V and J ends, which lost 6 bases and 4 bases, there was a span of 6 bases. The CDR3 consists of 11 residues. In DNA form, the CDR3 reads TGTGCCAGCAGGGGGGCCACTGAAGCTTTCTTT. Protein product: CASRGATEAFF.

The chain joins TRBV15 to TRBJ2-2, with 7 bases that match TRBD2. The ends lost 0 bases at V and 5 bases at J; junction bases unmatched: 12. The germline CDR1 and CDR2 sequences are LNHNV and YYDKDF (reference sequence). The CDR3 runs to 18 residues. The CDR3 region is CATSRESRGRGRTGELFF. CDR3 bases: TGTGCCACCAGCAGAGAATCTCGGGGGAGGGGTCGGACCGGGGAGCTGTTTTTT.

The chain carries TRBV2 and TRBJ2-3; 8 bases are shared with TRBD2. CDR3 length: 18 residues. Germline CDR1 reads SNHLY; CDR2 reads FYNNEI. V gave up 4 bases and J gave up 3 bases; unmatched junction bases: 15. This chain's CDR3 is CASSGNQRTSPRTDTQYF. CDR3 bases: TGTGCCAGCAGTGGGAATCAAAGGACTAGCCCAAGAACAGATACGCAGTATTTT. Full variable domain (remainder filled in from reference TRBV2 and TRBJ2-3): EPEVTQTPSHQVTQMGQEVILRCVPISNHLYFYWYRQILGQKVEFLVSFYNNEISEKSEIFDDQFSVERPDGSNFTLKIRSTKLEDSAMYFCASSGNQRTSPRTDTQYFGPGTRLTVL.

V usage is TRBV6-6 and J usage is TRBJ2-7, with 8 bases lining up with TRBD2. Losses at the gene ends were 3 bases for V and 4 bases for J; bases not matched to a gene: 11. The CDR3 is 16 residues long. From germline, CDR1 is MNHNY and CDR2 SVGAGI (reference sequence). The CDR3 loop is CASSYGVAGSLYEQYF. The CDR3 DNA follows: TGTGCCAGCAGTTATGGGGTAGCGGGAAGTCTTTACGAGCAGTACTTC.

This CDR3 reads CASSLAQGAYGYTF. The CDR3 DNA is TGTGCCAGCAGCTTGGCACAGGGAGCTTATGGCTACACCTTC. V usage is TRBV11-2 and J usage is TRBJ1-2; a possible D gene is TRBD1 (6 bases). This CDR3 comprises 14 residues. Trimming removed 3 bases from V and 5 bases from J, with 13 bases in between. The germline V gene has CDR1 SGHAT and CDR2 FQNNGV.

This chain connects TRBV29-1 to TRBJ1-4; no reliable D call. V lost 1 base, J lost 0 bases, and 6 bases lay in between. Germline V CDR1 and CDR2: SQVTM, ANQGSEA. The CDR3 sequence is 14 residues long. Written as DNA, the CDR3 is TGCAGCGTTGAAGGAGGTACAACTAATGAAAAACTGTTTTTT. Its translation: CSVEGGTTNEKLFF.